The T cell receptor beta chain described here comes from a study of Graves' ophthalmopathy and Graves' hyperthyroidism. Study-wide findings and caveats: Both a roughly 65% sensitivity and a 72.22% specificity characterized the model's predictions of ophthalmopathy progression.

Ten or more counts support this clonotype. What it binds is not known. RNA transcripts yielded amplified TCR beta CDR3 regions. HTBI primers served in a first-round RT-PCR, which a second-round multiplex PCR followed. TCRdb itself ran the multiplex PCR reads through MiXCR, one entry per CDR3 protein. Among over a million distinct CDR3 sequences listed, about 35% were seen once. Germline CDR1 is SGDLS and CDR2 is YYNGEE. The V end lost 4 bases, the J end lost 11 bases, and 12 bases lay between the germline ends. The CDR3 is 11 residues long. The rearrangement joins TRBV9 to TRBJ1-1, with D maybe TRBD1 (6 bases). The sequence came from an adult man with Graves' hyperthyroidism. Sequencing was performed on peripheral blood or thyroid tissue (not recorded which). The CDR3 nucleotides read TGTGCCAGCAGCCCGGGGGCCGGGGCTTTCTTT. It translates to CASSPGAGAFF.